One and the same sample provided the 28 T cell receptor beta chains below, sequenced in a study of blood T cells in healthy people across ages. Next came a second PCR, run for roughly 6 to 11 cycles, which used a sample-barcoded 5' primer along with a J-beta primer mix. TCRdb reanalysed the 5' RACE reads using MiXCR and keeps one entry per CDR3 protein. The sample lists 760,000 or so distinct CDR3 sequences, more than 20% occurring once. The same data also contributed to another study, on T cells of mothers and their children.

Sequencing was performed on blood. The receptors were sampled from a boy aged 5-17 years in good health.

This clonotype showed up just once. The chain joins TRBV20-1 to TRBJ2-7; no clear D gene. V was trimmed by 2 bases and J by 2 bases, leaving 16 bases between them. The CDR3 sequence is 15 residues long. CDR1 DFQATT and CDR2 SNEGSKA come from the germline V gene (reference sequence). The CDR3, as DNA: TGCAGTGCTAGAACGAGACTCCCTGGGGCCTACGAGCAGTACTTC. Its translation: CSARTRLPGAYEQYF.

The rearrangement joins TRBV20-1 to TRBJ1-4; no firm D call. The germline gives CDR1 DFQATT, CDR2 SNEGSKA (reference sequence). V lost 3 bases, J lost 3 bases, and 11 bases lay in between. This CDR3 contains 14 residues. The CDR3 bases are TGCAGTGCTAGTAGGCCGGACTCTAATGAAAAACTGTTTTTT. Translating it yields CSASRPDSNEKLFF.

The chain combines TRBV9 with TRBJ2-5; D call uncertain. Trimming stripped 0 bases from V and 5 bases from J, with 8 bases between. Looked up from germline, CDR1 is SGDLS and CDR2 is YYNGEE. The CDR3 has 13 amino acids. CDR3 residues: CASSVAAHETQYF. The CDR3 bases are TGTGCCAGCAGCGTAGCGGCTCATGAGACCCAGTACTTC.

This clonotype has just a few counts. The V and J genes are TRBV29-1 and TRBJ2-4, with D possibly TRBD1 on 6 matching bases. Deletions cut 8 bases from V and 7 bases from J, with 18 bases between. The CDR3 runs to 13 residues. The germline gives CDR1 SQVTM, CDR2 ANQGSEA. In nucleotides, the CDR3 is TGCAGCTCGATCATCAGGGGCAGCAACATTCAGTACTTC. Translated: CSSIIRGSNIQYF.

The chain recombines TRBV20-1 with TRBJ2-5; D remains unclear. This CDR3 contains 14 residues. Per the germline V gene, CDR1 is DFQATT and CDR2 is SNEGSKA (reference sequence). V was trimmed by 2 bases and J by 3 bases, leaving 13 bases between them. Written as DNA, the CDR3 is TGCAGTGCTAGACCCGACCGCCCCGAAGAGACCCAGTACTTC. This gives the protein CSARPDRPEETQYF.

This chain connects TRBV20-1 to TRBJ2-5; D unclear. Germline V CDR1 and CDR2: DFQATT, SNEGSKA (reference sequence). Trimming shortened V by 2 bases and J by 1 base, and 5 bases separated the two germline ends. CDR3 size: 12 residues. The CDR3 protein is CSARRSQETQYF. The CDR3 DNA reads TGCAGTGCTAGAAGGAGCCAAGAGACCCAGTACTTC.

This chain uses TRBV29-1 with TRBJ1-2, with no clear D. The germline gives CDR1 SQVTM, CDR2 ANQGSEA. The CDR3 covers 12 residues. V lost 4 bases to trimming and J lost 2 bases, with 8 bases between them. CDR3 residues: CSVVWENYGYTF. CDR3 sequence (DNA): TGCAGCGTTGTGTGGGAAAACTATGGCTACACCTTC.

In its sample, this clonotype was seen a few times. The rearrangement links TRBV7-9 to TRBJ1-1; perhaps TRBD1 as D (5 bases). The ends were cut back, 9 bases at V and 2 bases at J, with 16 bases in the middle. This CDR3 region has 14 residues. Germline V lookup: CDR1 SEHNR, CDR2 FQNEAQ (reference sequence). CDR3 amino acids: CASRDVRENTEAFF. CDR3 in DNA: TGTGCCAGTCGAGATGTCAGGGAAAACACTGAAGCTTTCTTT. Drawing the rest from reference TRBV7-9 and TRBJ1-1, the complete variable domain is DTGVSQNPRHKITKRGQNVTFRCDPISEHNRLYWYRQTLGQGPEFLTYFQNEAQLEKSRLLSDRFSAERPKGSFSTLEIQRTEQGDSAMYLCASRDVRENTEAFFGQGTRLTVV.

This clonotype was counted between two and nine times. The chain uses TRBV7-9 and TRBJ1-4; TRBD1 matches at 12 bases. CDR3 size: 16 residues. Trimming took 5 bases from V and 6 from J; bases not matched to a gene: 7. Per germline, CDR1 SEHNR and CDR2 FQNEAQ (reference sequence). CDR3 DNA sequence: TGTGCCAGCAGCATCGGGACAGGGGGCGAGGATGAAAAACTGTTTTTT. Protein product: CASSIGTGGEDEKLFF. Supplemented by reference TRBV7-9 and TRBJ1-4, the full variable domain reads DTGVSQNPRHKITKRGQNVTFRCDPISEHNRLYWYRQTLGQGPEFLTYFQNEAQLEKSRLLSDRFSAERPKGSFSTLEIQRTEQGDSAMYLCASSIGTGGEDEKLFFGSGTQLSVL.

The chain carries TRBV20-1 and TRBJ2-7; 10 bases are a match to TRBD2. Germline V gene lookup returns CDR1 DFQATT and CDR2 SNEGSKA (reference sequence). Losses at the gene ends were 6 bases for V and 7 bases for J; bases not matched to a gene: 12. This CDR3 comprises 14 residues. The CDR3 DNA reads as TGCAGTGCAGAAAAAGCGGGGGGGACTTGGGAGCAGTACTTC. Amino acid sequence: CSAEKAGGTWEQYF.

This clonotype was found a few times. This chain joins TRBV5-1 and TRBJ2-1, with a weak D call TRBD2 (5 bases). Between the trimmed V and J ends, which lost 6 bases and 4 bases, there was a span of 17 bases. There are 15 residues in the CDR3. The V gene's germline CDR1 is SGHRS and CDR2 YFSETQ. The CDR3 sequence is CASTTGILGYNEQFF. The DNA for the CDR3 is TGCGCCAGCACGACCGGGATCCTGGGGTACAATGAGCAGTTCTTC.

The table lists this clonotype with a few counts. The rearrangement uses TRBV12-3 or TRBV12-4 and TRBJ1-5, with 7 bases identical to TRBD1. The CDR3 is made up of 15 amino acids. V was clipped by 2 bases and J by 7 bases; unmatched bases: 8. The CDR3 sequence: CASSLMAGGRQPQHF. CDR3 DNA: TGTGCCAGCAGTTTAATGGCAGGGGGTAGACAGCCCCAGCATTTT.

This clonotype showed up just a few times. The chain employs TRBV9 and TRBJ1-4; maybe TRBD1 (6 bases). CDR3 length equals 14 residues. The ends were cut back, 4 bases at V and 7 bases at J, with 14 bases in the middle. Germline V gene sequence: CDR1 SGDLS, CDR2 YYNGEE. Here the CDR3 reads CASSTGIRGEKLFF. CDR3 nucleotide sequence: TGTGCCAGCAGCACCGGGATCAGGGGTGAAAAACTGTTTTTT.

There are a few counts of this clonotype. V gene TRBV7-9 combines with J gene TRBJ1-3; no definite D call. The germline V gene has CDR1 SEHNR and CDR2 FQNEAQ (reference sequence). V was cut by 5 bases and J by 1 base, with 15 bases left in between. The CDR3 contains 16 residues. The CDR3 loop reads CASSTQDLRSGNTIYF. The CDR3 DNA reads TGTGCCAGCAGCACGCAGGACCTGCGATCTGGAAACACCATATATTTT.

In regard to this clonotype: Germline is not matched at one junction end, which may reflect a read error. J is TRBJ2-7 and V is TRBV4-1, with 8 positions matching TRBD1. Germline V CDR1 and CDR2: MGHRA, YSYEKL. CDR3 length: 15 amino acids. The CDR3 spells CANSQPQGVDDEQYF. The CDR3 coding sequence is TGCGCCAACAGCCAACCACAGGGGGTCGATGACGAGCAGTACTTC.

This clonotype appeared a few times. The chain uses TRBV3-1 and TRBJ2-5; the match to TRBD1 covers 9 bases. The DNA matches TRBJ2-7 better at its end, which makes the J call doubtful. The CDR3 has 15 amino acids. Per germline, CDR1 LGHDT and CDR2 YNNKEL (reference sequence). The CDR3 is CASSPTHRGPYEQYF. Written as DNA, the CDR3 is TGTGCCAGCAGCCCCACCCACAGGGGGCCCTACGAGCAGTACTTC.

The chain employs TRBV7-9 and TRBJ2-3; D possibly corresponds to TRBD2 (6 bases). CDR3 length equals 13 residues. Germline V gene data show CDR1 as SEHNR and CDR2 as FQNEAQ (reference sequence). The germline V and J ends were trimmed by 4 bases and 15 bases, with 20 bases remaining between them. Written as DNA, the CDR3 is TGTGCCAGCAGCTCCCCGACTAGTCAAAATTTCTATTTT. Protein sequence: CASSSPTSQNFYF.

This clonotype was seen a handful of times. CDR3 residues: CASSSSRGRRYTF. The DNA of the CDR3 is TGTGCCAGCAGTTCCTCGAGAGGACGGAGATACACCTTC. The chain employs TRBV27 and TRBJ1-2; the D is unclear. This CDR3 has 13 residues. V was cut by 4 bases and J by 11 bases, with 17 bases left in between. In germline, CDR1 is MNHEY, CDR2 SMNVEV (reference sequence).

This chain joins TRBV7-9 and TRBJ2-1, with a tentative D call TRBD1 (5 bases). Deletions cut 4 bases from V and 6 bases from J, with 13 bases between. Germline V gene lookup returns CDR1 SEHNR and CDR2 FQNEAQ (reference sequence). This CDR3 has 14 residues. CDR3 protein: CASSSLLQGNEQFF. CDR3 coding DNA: TGTGCCAGCAGCTCACTACTTCAGGGCAATGAGCAGTTCTTC.

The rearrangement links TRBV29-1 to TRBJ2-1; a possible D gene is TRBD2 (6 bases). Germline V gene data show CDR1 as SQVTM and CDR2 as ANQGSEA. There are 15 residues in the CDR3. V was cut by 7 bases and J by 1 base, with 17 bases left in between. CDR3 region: CSGGGLAQSYNEQFF. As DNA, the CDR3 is TGCAGCGGGGGCGGCCTAGCGCAATCCTACAATGAGCAGTTCTTC.

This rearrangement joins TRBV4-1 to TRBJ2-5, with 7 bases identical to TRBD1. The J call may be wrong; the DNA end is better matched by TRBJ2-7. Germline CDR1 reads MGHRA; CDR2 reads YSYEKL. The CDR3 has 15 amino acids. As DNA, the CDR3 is TGCGCCAGCAGCCAGGGACAGTCCTCTGGATCCGAGCAGTACTTC. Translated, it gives CASSQGQSSGSEQYF.

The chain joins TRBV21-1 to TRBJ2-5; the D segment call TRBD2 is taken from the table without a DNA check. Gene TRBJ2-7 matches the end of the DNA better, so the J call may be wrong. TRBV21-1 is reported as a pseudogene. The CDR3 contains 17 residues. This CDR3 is CASSKRGLAELSYEQYF. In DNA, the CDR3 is TGTGCCAGCAGCAAACGAGGGCTAGCGGAACTCTCCTACGAGCAGTACTTC.

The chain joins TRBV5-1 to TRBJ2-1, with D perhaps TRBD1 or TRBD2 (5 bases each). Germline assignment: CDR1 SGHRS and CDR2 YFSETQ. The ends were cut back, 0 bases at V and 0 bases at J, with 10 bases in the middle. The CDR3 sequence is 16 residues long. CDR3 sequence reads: CASSLGDGSSYNEQFF. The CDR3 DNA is TGCGCCAGCAGCTTGGGGGACGGAAGCTCCTACAATGAGCAGTTCTTC. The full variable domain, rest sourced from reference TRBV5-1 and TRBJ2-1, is KAGVTQTPRYLIKTRGQQVTLSCSPISGHRSVSWYQQTPGQGLQFLFEYFSETQRNKGNFPGRFSGRQFSNSRSEMNVSTLELGDSALYLCASSLGDGSSYNEQFFGPGTRLTVL.

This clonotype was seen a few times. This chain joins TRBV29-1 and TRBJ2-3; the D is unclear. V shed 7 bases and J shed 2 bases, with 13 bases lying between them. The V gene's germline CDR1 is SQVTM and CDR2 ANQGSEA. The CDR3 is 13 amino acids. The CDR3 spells CSAILWDTDTQYF. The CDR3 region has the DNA TGCAGCGCTATACTTTGGGACACAGATACGCAGTATTTT.

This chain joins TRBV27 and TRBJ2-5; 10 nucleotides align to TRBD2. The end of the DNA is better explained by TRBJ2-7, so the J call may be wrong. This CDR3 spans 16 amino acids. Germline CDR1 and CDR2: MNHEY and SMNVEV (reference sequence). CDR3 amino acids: CASSNHPSGGAYEQYF. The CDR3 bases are TGTGCCAGCAGTAACCATCCTAGCGGGGGAGCCTACGAGCAGTACTTC.

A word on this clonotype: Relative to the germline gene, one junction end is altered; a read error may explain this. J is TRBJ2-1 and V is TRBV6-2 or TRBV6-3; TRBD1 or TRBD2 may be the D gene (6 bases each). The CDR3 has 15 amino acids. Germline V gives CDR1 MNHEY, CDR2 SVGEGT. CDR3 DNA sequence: TGTGCCAGCAACGGAGGGACAAAGGGTGACAATGAGCAGCTCTTC. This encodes CASNGGTKGDNEQLF.

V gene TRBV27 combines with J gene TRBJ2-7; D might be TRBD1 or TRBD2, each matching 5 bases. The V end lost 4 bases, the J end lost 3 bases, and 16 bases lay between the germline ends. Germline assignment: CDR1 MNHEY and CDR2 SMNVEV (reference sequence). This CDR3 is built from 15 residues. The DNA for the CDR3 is TGTGCCAGCAGTTATACCGGGACCGGAGACTACGAGCAGTACTTC. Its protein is CASSYTGTGDYEQYF.

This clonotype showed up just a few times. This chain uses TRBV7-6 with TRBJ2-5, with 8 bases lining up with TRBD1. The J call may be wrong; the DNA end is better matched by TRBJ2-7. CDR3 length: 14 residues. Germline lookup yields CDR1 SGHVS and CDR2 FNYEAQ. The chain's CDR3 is CASSLDRDAYEQYF. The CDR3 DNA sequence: TGTGCCAGCAGCTTGGACAGGGATGCCTACGAGCAGTACTTC.